One and the same sample provided the 7 T cell receptor beta chains below, sequenced in a study of blood T cells in healthy people across ages (dated by TCRdb to about 2015). The library came from 5' RACE. The listed sequencing device is Illumina HiSeq 2500. A second roughly 6 to 12 cycle PCR used a sample-barcoded 5' primer and a J-beta primer mix. Using fastp at Q25 and MiXCR, TCRdb reprocessed the public reads and kept productive beta chains. Records with the same CDR3 protein are collapsed into one entry carrying the most frequent genes and DNA. This sample has around 800,000 distinct CDR3 sequences in its table, and 20% to 30% of those were observed once. Together, the top ten hold around 3% of the sample. The same data also contributed to another study, on T cells of mothers and their children.

The source material was blood. Every receptor here comes from a boy aged 5-17 years in good health.

A few counts support this clonotype. The CDR3 here is CASSVSGASTDTQYF. CDR3 DNA: TGTGCCAGCAGCGTCAGCGGGGCGAGCACAGATACGCAGTATTTT. The chain carries TRBV9 and TRBJ2-3, with TRBD2 matching over 7 bases. This CDR3 region has 15 residues. V lost 2 bases and J lost 0; bases outside the gene matches: 3. Germline assignment: CDR1 SGDLS and CDR2 YYNGEE.

Only a few counts were recorded for this clonotype. The chain links TRBV5-1 to TRBJ2-3; D is ambiguous. This CDR3 contains 13 residues. Per germline, CDR1 SGHRS and CDR2 YFSETQ. The V end was cut by 1 base, the J end by 9 bases, with 12 bases between. The CDR3 protein is CASSLNAENTQYF. CDR3 nucleotides: TGCGCCAGCAGCTTGAATGCCGAGAACACGCAGTATTTT.

The chain carries TRBV7-9 and TRBJ2-5; 7 positions match TRBD1. Looked up from germline, CDR1 is SEHNR and CDR2 is FQNEAQ (reference sequence). This CDR3 is 12 amino acids long. Unmatched junction bases numbered 9, after V lost 5 bases and J lost 12 bases. The CDR3 loop is CASSARDSKKYF. The DNA of the CDR3 is TGTGCCAGCAGCGCACGGGACAGCAAGAAGTACTTC.

This clonotype occurred a few times. This rearrangement joins TRBV2 to TRBJ2-7, with unresolved D. This CDR3 spans 12 amino acids. V lost 1 base and J lost 4, with 5 bases in between. Germline CDR1 is SNHLY and CDR2 is FYNNEI. This CDR3 reads CASSEEFYEQYF. CDR3 nucleotide sequence: TGTGCCAGCAGTGAAGAGTTTTACGAGCAGTACTTC.

This clonotype appeared a few times. V usage is TRBV21-1 and J usage is TRBJ2-1; TRBD2, the D gene given by the table, was not confirmed from the DNA. TRBV21-1 is an annotated pseudogene. The CDR3 loop spans 19 amino acids. This CDR3 reads CASSKTRPTSGGANNEQFF. The CDR3 DNA reads TGTGCCAGCAGCAAAACGCGTCCGACTAGCGGGGGGGCCAACAATGAGCAGTTCTTC.

This sequence joins TRBV28 and TRBJ1-4; 7 bases are a match to TRBD1. J gave up 6 bases and V 3 bases, and 4 bases lay outside the gene matches. This CDR3 has 14 residues. From germline, CDR1 is MDHEN and CDR2 SYDVKM. CDR3 DNA: TGTGCCAGCAGTTTCGACAGGGAGGATGAAAAACTGTTTTTT. It codes for CASSFDREDEKLFF.

This chain joins TRBV3-1 and TRBJ1-6; D call uncertain. The germline CDR1 and CDR2 sequences are LGHDT and YNNKEL (reference sequence). The CDR3 extends over 13 amino acids. Deletions cut 1 base from V and 10 bases from J, with 8 bases between. The CDR3 protein is CASSQVGESPLHF. The CDR3 nucleotides are TGTGCCAGCAGCCAAGTCGGGGAGTCACCCCTCCACTTT.